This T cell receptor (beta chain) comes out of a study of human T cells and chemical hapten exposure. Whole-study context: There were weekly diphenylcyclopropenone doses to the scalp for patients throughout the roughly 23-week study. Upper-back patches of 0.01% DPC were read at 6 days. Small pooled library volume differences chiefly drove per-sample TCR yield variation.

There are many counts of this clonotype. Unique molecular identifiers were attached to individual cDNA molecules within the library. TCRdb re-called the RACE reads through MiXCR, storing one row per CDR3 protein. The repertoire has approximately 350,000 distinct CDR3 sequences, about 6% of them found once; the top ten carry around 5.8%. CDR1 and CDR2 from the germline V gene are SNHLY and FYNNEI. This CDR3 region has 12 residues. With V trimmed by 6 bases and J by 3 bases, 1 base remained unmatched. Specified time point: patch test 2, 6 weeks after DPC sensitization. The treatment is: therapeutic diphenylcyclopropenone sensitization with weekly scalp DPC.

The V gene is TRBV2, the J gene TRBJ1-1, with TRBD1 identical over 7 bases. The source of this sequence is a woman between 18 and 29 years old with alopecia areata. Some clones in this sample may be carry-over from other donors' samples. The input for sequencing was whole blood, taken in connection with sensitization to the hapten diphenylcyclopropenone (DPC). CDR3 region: CASSGQDTEAFF. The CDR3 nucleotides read TGTGCCAGCAGCGGACAGGACACTGAAGCTTTCTTT.